The clone carrying this T cell receptor beta chain was counted at least ten times. Its antigen remains unknown. This sample was included in a study of T-cell memory formation after mild COVID-19. Study-level results: CD4+ contracting clones were mainly CM and EM; CD8+ ones, EMRA.

The CDR3 contains 18 residues. J lost 2 bases, V lost 0 bases, and 10 bases had no gene match. Germline CDR1 LNHDA, CDR2 SQIVND (reference sequence). One entry per CDR3 protein, called by TCRdb with MiXCR from the 5' RACE reads. The repertoire holds some 410,000 distinct CDR3 sequences, more than 20% seen once, with roughly 13% in the top ten. V is TRBV19 and J is TRBJ1-5; TRBD1 aligns across 7 bases. The origin of this receptor is an adult woman who had mild COVID-19 (a few samples of this study predate the infection). Cell type and time point are not known. What was sequenced was PBMCs or a T cell subset sorted from them (not recorded which). The CDR3 DNA follows: TGTGCCAGTAGTATAGACGACAGGGCCCGGTTGGGCAATCAGCCCCAGCATTTT. It encodes CASSIDDRARLGNQPQHF.